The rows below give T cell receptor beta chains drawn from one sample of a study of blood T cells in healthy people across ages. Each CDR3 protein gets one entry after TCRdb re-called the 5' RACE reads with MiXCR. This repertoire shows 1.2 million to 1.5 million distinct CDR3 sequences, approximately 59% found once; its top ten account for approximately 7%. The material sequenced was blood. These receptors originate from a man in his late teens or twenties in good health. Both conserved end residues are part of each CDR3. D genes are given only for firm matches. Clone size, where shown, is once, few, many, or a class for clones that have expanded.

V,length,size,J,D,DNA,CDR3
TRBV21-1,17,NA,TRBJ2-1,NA,TGTGCCAGCAAGTGGGGGACCCGGGAGGGCTCCTACAATGAGCAGTTCTTC,CASKWGTREGSYNEQFF
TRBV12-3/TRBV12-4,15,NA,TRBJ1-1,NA,TGTGCCAGCAGTTCCCTCGGAGGGGCGCGGAGCGGAGCTTTCTTT,CASSSLGGARSGAFF
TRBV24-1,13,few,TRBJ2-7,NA,TGTGCCACCAGTGACCCTGGGAGTTACGAGCAGTACTTC,CATSDPGSYEQYF
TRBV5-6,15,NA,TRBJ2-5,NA,TGTGCCAGCAGCTTGGCCGGTCATGGGGGAGAGACCCAGTACTTC,CASSLAGHGGETQYF
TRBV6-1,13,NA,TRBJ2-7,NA,TGTGCCCTCAAACGGGGCCAAGCCTACGAGCAGTACTTC,CALKRGQAYEQYF
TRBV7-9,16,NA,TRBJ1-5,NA,TGTGCCAGCAGCTATTGGGGGGGTAGTGGCAATCAGCCCCAGCATTTT,CASSYWGGSGNQPQHF
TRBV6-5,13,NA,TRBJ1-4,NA,TGTGCCAGCAGTTATATGGACAGCCGAAACCTGTTTTTT,CASSYMDSRNLFF
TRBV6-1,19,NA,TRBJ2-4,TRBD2,TGTGCCAGCGCTCTCACTAGCGACCCAAGGGGCCTAGCCAAAAACATTCAGTACTTC,CASALTSDPRGLAKNIQYF
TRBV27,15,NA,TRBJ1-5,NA,TGTGCCAGCAGTTTATCCTCAGGGTACAATCAGCCCCAGCATTTT,CASSLSSGYNQPQHF
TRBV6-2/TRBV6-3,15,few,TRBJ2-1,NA,TGTGCCAGTCACGGGGCAGTAAGGAACTACAATGAGCAGTTCTTC,CASHGAVRNYNEQFF
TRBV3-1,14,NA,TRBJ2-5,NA,TGTGCCAGCAGCCTCTCGCAGGTATCAGAGACCCAGTACTTC,CASSLSQVSETQYF
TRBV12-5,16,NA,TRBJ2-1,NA,TGTGCTAGTGGTGCCCCCGGGACTCAGACCTACAATGAGCAGTTCTTC,CASGAPGTQTYNEQFF
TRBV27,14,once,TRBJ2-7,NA,TGTGCCAGCAGTTGGGCGCAGTCCATAGAAGAGCAGTACTTC,CASSWAQSIEEQYF
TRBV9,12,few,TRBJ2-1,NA,TGTGCCAGCAGCGTAGACGACAATGAGCAGTTCTTC,CASSVDDNEQFF
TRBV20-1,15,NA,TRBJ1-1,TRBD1,TGCAGTGCTAGGGAAGGACAGGGGGTTGTATCTGAAGCTTTCTTT,CSAREGQGVVSEAFF
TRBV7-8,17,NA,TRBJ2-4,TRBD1,TGTGCCAGCAGCCGGGACAGGGCGGCCTCAGGGCAAAACATTCAGTACTTC,CASSRDRAASGQNIQYF
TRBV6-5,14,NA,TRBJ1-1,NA,TGTGCCAGCAGTTACTCTGGGGAGATCACTGAAGCTTTCTTT,CASSYSGEITEAFF
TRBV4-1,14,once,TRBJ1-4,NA,TGCGCCAGCAGCCAAATGCAGGGTTGGGAAAAACTGTTTTTT,CASSQMQGWEKLFF
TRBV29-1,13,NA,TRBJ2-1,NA,TGCAGCGTTGAGCCAGGCTCCTACAATGAGCAGTTCTTC,CSVEPGSYNEQFF
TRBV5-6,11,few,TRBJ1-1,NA,TGTGCCAGCAGCCTCAATCGCGAAGCTTTCTTT,CASSLNREAFF
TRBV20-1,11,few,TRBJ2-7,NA,TGCAGTGCGGAGAAAGACTACGAGCAGTACTTC,CSAEKDYEQYF
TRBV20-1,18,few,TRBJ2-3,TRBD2,TGCAGTGCTCCCCCACCTAGCTTCCTAGCGGGAGACACAGATACGCAGTATTTT,CSAPPPSFLAGDTDTQYF
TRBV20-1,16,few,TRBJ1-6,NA,TGCAGTGCTGCAGACAGTAACCATCCCTATAATTCACCCCTCCACTTT,CSAADSNHPYNSPLHF
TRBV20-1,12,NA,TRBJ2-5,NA,TGCAGTGCCGATCGGGCACAAGAGACCCAGTACTTC,CSADRAQETQYF
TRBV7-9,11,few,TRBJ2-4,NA,TGTGCCAGCAGTTACCAGGGGCCGCAGTACTTC,CASSYQGPQYF
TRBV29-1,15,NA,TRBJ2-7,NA,TGCAGCGTTGAAGCACTGGGGGGAAGCTCCTACGAGCAGTACTTC,CSVEALGGSSYEQYF
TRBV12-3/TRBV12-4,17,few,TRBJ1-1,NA,TGTGCCAGCACCTCTTCCCGGACGGGGATCATGAACACTGAAGCTTTCTTT,CASTSSRTGIMNTEAFF
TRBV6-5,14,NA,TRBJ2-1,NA,TGTGCCAGCAGTTACGGGGGGGGCCGGGGTGAGCAGTTCTTC,CASSYGGGRGEQFF
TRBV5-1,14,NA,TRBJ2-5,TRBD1,TGCGCCAGCAGCCCCCAGGGGGCTGAGGAGACCCAGTACTTC,CASSPQGAEETQYF
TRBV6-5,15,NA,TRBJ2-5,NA,TGTGCCAGCAGTTATCTAGGGGGGCAGGGGGAGACCCAGTACTTC,CASSYLGGQGETQYF
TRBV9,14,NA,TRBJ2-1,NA,TGTGCCAGCAGCGTAGGGACCGAGGTCAATGAGCAGTTCTTC,CASSVGTEVNEQFF
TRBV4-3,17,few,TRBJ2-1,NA,TGCGCCAGCAGCCGGAATTTACCGGGACTTACCAACAATGAGCAGTTCTTC,CASSRNLPGLTNNEQFF
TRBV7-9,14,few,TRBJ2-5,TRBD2,TGTGCCAGCAGCTTAGCGACTAGCCCATGGACCCAGTACTTC,CASSLATSPWTQYF
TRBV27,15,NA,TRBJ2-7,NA,TGTGCCAGCAGTGCGGATATGGCAAGCCTGAACGAGCAGTACTTC,CASSADMASLNEQYF
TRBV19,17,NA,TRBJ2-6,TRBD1,TGTGCCAGTAGTAAGGGACAGAACCACTCTGGGGCCAACGTCCTGACTTTC,CASSKGQNHSGANVLTF
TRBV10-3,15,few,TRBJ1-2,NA,TGTGCCATCAGTGAGTCCTCGGAGAGCACTTATGGCTACACCTTC,CAISESSESTYGYTF
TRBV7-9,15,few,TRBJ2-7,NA,TGTGCCAGCAGCTTAGGGGGCGTGGCGGCGTACGAGCAGTACTTC,CASSLGGVAAYEQYF
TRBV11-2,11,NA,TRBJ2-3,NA,TGTGCCAGTCTCGGAGCAGATACGCAGTATTTT,CASLGADTQYF
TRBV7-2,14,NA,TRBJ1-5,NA,TGTGCCAGCAGCTTAGTCGTAGGGAATCAGCCCCAGCATTTT,CASSLVVGNQPQHF
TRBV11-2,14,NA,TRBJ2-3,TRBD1,TGTGCCAGCAGCTTTACAGGGGGCGTAGATACGCAGTATTTT,CASSFTGGVDTQYF
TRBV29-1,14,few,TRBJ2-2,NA,TGCAGCGTTGAAGTCTTAGGGTGGCCAGGGGAGCTGTTTTTT,CSVEVLGWPGELFF
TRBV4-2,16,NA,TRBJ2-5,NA,TGTGCCAGCAGCCGAGTTGGGCGGGACACCCACAATGAGCAGTACTTC,CASSRVGRDTHNEQYF
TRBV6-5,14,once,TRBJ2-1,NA,TGTGCCAGCAGCCACACGGGGGTCCGCAATGAGCAGTTCTTC,CASSHTGVRNEQFF
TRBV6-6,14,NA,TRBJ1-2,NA,TGTGCCAGCAGTTACCCTACAGTGGGGGGTGGCTACACCTTC,CASSYPTVGGGYTF
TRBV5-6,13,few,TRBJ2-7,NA,TGTGCCAGCAGCCGGGGGGCTAGGTACGAGCAGTACTTC,CASSRGARYEQYF
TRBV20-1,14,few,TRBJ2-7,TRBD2,TGCAGTGCTACATTAGCGGGAGGGCCCTACGAGCAGTACTTC,CSATLAGGPYEQYF
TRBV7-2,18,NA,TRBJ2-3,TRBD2,TGTGCCAGCAGCGAAGGACCTCAACTAGCGGGACGCACGGATACGCAGTATTTT,CASSEGPQLAGRTDTQYF
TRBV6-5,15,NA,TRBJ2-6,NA,TGTGCCAGCAGGCCACAGACCTCTGGGGCCAACGTCCTGACTTTC,CASRPQTSGANVLTF
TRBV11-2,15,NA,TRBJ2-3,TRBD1,TGTGCCAGCAGCTATTCGGGACAGGGGACAGATACGCAGTATTTT,CASSYSGQGTDTQYF
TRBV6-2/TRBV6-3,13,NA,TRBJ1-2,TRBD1,TGTGCCAGCAGACTTCGACAGGGCTATGGCTACACCTTC,CASRLRQGYGYTF
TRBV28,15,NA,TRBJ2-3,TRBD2,TGTGCCAGCAGTGCGACTAGCGGGATGGCAGATACGCAGTATTTT,CASSATSGMADTQYF